What follows are 13 T cell receptor beta chains derived from one specimen sequenced in a study of regulatory T cells in long-lasting Graves disease (dated by TCRdb to 2020 to 2022). Library preparation was by multiplex PCR. Sequencing used an Illumina HiSeq 4000. iRepertoire HTBI primers and Arm-PCR amplification of CDR3 regions were used to construct TCR beta libraries. TCRdb itself trimmed the public reads at Q25 with fastp, ran MiXCR and retained productive beta chains. A single entry per CDR3 protein holds the most common genes and DNA from its merged rows. The sample data list 310,000 or so distinct CDR3 sequences, and roughly a fifth of these were observed just once. 29% of the sample is held by the ten biggest clonotypes. The meaning of the sample's time point label: persistent/refractory GD, antithyroid drugs over 5 years with positive TRAb. RNA was extracted from PBMCs in TRIzol for both TCR sequencing and RNA sequencing.

Sequencing was performed on peripheral blood mononuclear cells (PBMCs), taken when the disease was refractory, from a patient treated with antithyroid drugs. Source of these receptors: a female donor with Graves disease.

This clonotype was observed a few times. The rearrangement links TRBV4-1 to TRBJ1-1, with D tentatively TRBD1 (5 bases). Germline V lookup: CDR1 MGHRA, CDR2 YSYEKL. This CDR3 spans 15 amino acids. Trimming stripped 0 bases from V and 5 bases from J, with 13 bases between. DNA for the CDR3: TGCGCCAGCAGCCAAGATAGTTACAGGCCAACTGAAGCTTTCTTT. Protein: CASSQDSYRPTEAFF.

In the case of this clonotype: Being one base from a much bigger clone, this may be a read error. The chain uses TRBV6-2 or TRBV6-3 and TRBJ1-4; a possible D gene is TRBD1 (5 bases). Germline CDR1 MNHEY, CDR2 SVGEGT. This CDR3 region has 15 residues. CDR3 sequence: CANSEEGSTNEKLFF. The CDR3 region has the DNA TGTGCCAACAGTGAGGAGGGGTCGACTAATGAAAAACTGTTTTTT.

DNA for the CDR3: TGTGCCATCAGTGATCCCATAGGAACGGACTCTGGGGCCAACGTCCTGACTTTC. It codes for CAISDPIGTDSGANVLTF. The chain links TRBV10-3 to TRBJ2-6; unclear D gene. Germline CDR1 reads ENHRY; CDR2 reads SYGVKD. V was cut by 3 bases and J by 0 bases, with 15 bases left in between. The CDR3 covers 18 residues.

Written as DNA, the CDR3 is TGCGCCAGCAGCCGGGCCGGGCCGGGCACCGGGGAGCTGTTTTTT. Protein sequence: CASSRAGPGTGELFF. The chain uses TRBV5-1 and TRBJ2-2, with no clear D. The CDR3 has 15 residues. CDR1 is SGHRS, CDR2 YFSETQ, per germline. V shed 4 bases and J shed 4 bases, with 14 bases lying between them. Variable domain in full (rest from reference TRBV5-1 and TRBJ2-2): KAGVTQTPRYLIKTRGQQVTLSCSPISGHRSVSWYQQTPGQGLQFLFEYFSETQRNKGNFPGRFSGRQFSNSRSEMNVSTLELGDSALYLCASSRAGPGTGELFFGEGSRLTVL.

The chain joins TRBV11-1 to TRBJ2-1, with D hard to call. The CDR3 is 14 amino acids. Trimming cost V 5 bases and J 5 bases, with 13 bases left between them. Germline values: CDR1 SGHAT, CDR2 FQDESV (reference sequence). This CDR3 is CASSPFLSNNEQFF. CDR3 DNA sequence: TGTGCCAGCAGCCCCTTCCTCTCGAACAATGAGCAGTTCTTC.

V and J are TRBV7-2 and TRBJ2-7, with 7 nucleotides matching TRBD2. This CDR3 is built from 14 residues. V lost 8 bases and J lost 4; bases outside the gene matches: 11. CDR1 is SGHTA and CDR2 is FQGNSA in the germline V gene. CDR3 amino acids: CASSWVAGEYEQYF. The DNA for the CDR3 is TGTGCCAGCTCTTGGGTGGCGGGGGAATACGAGCAGTACTTC.

The rearrangement joins TRBV2 to TRBJ2-1; D remains unclear. Trimming took 4 bases from V and 2 from J, leaving 6 bases between them. CDR1 SNHLY and CDR2 FYNNEI come from the germline V gene. The CDR3 spans 13 residues. The CDR3 sequence: CASSARAYNEQFF. CDR3 coding DNA: TGTGCCAGCAGTGCACGGGCCTACAATGAGCAGTTCTTC.

The chain carries TRBV29-1 and TRBJ2-3; 14 bases match TRBD2. Germline V gene data show CDR1 as SQVTM and CDR2 as ANQGSEA. The CDR3 runs to 15 residues. V was clipped by 5 bases and J by 5 bases; unmatched bases: 6. Here the CDR3 DNA reads TGCAGCGTTTCTGGACTAGCGGGAGGTGTAGATACGCAGTATTTT. It yields the protein CSVSGLAGGVDTQYF.

This clonotype was observed at least ten times. The chain carries TRBV6-1 and TRBJ1-4, with 8 bases fitting TRBD1. Germline CDR1 reads MNHNS; CDR2 reads SASEGT. Trimming at V came to 2 bases and at J to 8 bases, leaving 10 bases not matched to a gene. This CDR3 region has 16 residues. DNA of the CDR3: TGTGCCAGCAGTGAATGGGGCCAGGGGGCTGGCGAAAAACTGTTTTTT. Encoded protein: CASSEWGQGAGEKLFF.

This chain links TRBV28 with TRBJ2-3; 8 nucleotides align to TRBD1. The CDR3 is 13 residues long. Germline V gives CDR1 MDHEN, CDR2 SYDVKM. Losses at the gene ends were 8 bases for V and 2 bases for J; bases not matched to a gene: 3. CDR3 nucleotide sequence: TGTGCCAGCGGGACAGGAGACACAGATACGCAGTATTTT. Translating gives CASGTGDTDTQYF. The entire variable domain, with the rest obtained from reference TRBV28 and TRBJ2-3, is as follows: DVKVTQSSRYLVKRTGEKVFLECVQDMDHENMFWYRQDPGLGLRLIYFSYDVKMKEKGDIPEGYSVSREKKERFSLILESASTNQTSMYLCASGTGDTDTQYFGPGTRLTVL.

This clonotype has a count of ten or more. This chain connects TRBV19 to TRBJ1-2; 7 positions agree with TRBD1. Trimming cost V 1 base and J 4 bases; bases outside gene matches: 3. The CDR3 is 14 amino acids. CDR1 LNHDA and CDR2 SQIVND come from the germline V gene (reference sequence). CDR3 loop: CASSIVRDSYGYTF. The CDR3 DNA sequence: TGTGCCAGTAGTATAGTCAGGGACAGCTATGGCTACACCTTC.

This clonotype was observed a few times. The V call is TRBV6-1, the J call TRBJ1-2, with 7 bases matching TRBD1. The CDR3 runs to 15 residues. Germline V gene sequence: CDR1 MNHNS, CDR2 SASEGT. V was clipped by 6 bases and J by 0 bases; unmatched bases: 7. CDR3 amino acids: CASRAPGQTNYGYTF. In DNA form, the CDR3 reads TGTGCCAGCAGAGCACCGGGACAGACTAACTATGGCTACACCTTC.

This clonotype came up many times. This chain connects TRBV12-3 or TRBV12-4 to TRBJ1-1; D remains unclear. Between the trimmed V and J ends, which lost 3 bases and 3 bases, there was a span of 8 bases. CDR3 length: 13 residues. The DNA for the CDR3 is TGTGCCAGCAGTTTCCGGAGGGACACTGAAGCTTTCTTT. It translates to CASSFRRDTEAFF.